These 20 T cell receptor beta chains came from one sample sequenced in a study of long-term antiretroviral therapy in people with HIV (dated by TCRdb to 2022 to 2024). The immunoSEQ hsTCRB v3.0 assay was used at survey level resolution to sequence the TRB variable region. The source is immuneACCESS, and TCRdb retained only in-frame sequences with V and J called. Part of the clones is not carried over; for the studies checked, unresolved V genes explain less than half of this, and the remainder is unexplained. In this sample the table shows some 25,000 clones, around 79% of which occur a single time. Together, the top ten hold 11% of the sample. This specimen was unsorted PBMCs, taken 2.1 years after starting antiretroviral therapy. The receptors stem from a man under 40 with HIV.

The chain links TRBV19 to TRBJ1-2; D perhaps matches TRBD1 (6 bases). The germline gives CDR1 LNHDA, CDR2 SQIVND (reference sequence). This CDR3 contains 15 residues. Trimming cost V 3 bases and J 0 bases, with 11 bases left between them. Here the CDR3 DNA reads TGTGCCAGTAGTATTGAGGGGGGAGCTAACTATGGCTACACCTTC. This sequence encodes CASSIEGGANYGYTF.

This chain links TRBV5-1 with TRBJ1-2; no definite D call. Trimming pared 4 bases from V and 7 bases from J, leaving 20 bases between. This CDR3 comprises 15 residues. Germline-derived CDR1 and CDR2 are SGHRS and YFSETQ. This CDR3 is CASSPLRVGFGGYTF. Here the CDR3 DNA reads TGCGCCAGCAGCCCCCTCAGAGTTGGGTTCGGTGGCTACACCTTC.

CDR3 sequence (DNA): TGTGCCATCAGCGCAGGGGGGAGGTCTGCTAATGAAAAACTGTTTTTT. Translation: CAISAGGRSANEKLFF. This chain joins TRBV10-3 and TRBJ1-4, with 7 bases aligning to TRBD1. The germline gives CDR1 ENHRY, CDR2 SYGVKD. The ends lost 6 bases at V and 3 bases at J; junction bases unmatched: 10. The CDR3 runs to 16 residues.

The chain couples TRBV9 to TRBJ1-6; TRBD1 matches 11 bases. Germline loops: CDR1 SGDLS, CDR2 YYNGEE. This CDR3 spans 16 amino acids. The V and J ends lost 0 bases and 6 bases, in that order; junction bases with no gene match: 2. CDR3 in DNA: TGTGCCAGCAGCGTAGAGGGGACAGGGGGTAATTCACCCCTCCACTTT. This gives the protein CASSVEGTGGNSPLHF. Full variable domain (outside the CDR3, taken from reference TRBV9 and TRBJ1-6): DSGVTQTPKHLITATGQRVTLRCSPRSGDLSVYWYQQSLDQGLQFLIQYYNGEERAKGNILERFSAQQFPDLHSELNLSSLELGDSALYFCASSVEGTGGNSPLHFGNGTRLTVT.

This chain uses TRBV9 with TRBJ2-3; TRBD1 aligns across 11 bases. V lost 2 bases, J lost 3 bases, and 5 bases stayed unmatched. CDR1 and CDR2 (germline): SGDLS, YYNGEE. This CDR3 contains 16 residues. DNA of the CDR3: TGTGCCAGCAGCGTGAGCCGGGACAGGGGGACAGATACGCAGTATTTT. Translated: CASSVSRDRGTDTQYF. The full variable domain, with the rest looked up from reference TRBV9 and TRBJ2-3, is DSGVTQTPKHLITATGQRVTLRCSPRSGDLSVYWYQQSLDQGLQFLIQYYNGEERAKGNILERFSAQQFPDLHSELNLSSLELGDSALYFCASSVSRDRGTDTQYFGPGTRLTVL.

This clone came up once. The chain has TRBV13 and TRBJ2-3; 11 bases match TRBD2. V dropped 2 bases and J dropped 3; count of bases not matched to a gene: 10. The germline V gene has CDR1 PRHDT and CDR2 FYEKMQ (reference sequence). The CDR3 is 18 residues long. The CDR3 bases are TGTGCCAGCAGCTTAAGTTTAGCGGGAGGGAAAAGGACAGATACGCAGTATTTT. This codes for CASSLSLAGGKRTDTQYF.

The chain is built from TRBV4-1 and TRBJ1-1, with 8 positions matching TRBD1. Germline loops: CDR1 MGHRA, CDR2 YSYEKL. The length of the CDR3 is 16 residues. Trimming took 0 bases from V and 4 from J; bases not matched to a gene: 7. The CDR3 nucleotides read TGCGCCAGCAGCCAAGAAGGCAGGGGGCTTGGCACTGAAGCTTTCTTT. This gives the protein CASSQEGRGLGTEAFF.

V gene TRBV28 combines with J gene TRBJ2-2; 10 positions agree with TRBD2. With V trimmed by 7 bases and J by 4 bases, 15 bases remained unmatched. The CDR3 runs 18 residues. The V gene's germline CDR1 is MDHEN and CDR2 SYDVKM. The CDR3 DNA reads TGTGCCAGCACTTCGGCTACCTTAGCGGGAGGATTCACCGGGGAGCTGTTTTTT. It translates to CASTSATLAGGFTGELFF.

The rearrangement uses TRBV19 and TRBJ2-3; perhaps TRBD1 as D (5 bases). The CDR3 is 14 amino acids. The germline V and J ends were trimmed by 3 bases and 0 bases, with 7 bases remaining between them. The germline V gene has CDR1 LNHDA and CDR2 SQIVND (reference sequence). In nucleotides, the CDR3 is TGTGCCAGTAGTATCAGGGCTAGCACAGATACGCAGTATTTT. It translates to CASSIRASTDTQYF.

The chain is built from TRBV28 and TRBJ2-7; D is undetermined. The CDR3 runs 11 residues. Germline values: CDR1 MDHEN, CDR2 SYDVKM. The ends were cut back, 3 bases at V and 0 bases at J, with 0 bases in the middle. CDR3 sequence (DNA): TGTGCCAGCAGTTTCTCCTACGAGCAGTACTTC. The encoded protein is CASSFSYEQYF.

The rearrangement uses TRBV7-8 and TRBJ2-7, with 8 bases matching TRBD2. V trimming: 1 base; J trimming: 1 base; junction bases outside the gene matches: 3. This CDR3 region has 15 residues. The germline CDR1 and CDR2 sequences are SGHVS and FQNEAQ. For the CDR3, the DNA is TGTGCCAGCAGCTTAGGGGTAGCGGGGTCCTACGAGCAGTACTTC. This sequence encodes CASSLGVAGSYEQYF.

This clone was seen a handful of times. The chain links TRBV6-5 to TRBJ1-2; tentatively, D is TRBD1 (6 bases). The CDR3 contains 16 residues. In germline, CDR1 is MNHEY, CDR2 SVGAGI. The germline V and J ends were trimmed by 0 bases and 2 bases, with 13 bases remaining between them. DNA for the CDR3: TGTGCCAGCAGTTACTCGGGGAACAGGGCGAACTATGGCTACACCTTC. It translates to CASSYSGNRANYGYTF.

CDR3 in amino acids: CASSLAERLYGYTF. In DNA, the CDR3 is TGCGCCAGCAGCTTGGCCGAACGGCTCTATGGCTACACCTTC. V and J are TRBV5-1 and TRBJ1-2; unclear D gene. The CDR3 spans 14 residues. With 0 bases removed from V and 4 bases from J, the gap between germline ends came to 10 bases. Germline loops: CDR1 SGHRS, CDR2 YFSETQ.

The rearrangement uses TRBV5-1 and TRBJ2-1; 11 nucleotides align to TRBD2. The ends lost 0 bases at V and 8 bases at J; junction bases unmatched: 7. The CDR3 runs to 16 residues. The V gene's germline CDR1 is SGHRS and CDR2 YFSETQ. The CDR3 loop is CASSLDSVAGGYEQFF. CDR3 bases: TGCGCCAGCAGCTTGGATTCGGTAGCGGGAGGGTATGAGCAGTTCTTC. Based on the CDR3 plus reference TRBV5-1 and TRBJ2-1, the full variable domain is KAGVTQTPRYLIKTRGQQVTLSCSPISGHRSVSWYQQTPGQGLQFLFEYFSETQRNKGNFPGRFSGRQFSNSRSEMNVSTLELGDSALYLCASSLDSVAGGYEQFFGPGTRLTVL.

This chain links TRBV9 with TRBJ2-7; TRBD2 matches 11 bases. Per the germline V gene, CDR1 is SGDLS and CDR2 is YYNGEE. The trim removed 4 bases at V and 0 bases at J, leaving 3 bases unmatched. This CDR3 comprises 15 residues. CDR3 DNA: TGTGCCAGCAGCCCTACTAGCGGGGGCTCCTACGAGCAGTACTTC. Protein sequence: CASSPTSGGSYEQYF.

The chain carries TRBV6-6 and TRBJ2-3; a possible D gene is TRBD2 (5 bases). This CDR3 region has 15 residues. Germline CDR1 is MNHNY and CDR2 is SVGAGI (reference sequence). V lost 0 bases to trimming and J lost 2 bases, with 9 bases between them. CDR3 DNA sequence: TGTGCCAGCAGTTACTCGACGGGATTCACAGATACGCAGTATTTT. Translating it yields CASSYSTGFTDTQYF.

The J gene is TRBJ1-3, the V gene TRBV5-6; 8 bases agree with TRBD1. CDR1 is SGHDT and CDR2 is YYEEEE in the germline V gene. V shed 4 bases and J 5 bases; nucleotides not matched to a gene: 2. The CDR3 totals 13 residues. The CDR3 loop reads CASSRTGRNTIYF. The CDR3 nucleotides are TGTGCCAGCAGCAGGACAGGGAGAAACACCATATATTTT.

The CDR3 is CASSTGQGNQPQHF. In DNA, the CDR3 is TGTGCCAGCAGCACCGGACAGGGGAATCAGCCCCAGCATTTT. The rearrangement joins TRBV7-8 to TRBJ1-5, with 9 nucleotides matching TRBD1. CDR3 length: 14 amino acids. Looked up from germline, CDR1 is SGHVS and CDR2 is FQNEAQ. V dropped 5 bases and J dropped 4; count of bases not matched to a gene: 3.

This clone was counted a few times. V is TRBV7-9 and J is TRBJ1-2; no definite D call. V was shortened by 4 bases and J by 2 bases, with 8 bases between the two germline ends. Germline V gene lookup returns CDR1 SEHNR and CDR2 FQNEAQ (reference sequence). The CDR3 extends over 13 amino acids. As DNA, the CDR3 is TGTGCCAGCAGCTATGGGGAGAACTATGGCTACACCTTC. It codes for CASSYGENYGYTF.

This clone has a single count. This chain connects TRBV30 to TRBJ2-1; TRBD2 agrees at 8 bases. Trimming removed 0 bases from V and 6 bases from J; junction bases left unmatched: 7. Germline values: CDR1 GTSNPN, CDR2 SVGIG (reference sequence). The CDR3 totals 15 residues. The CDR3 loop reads CAWSVLTSGFNEQFF. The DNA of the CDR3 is TGTGCCTGGAGTGTACTAACTAGCGGATTCAATGAGCAGTTCTTC.